This T cell receptor beta chain was observed in a study of CD8+ T cells in alopecia areata. Study-level points and caveats: During tofacitinib treatment, many expanded lesional clones remained in scalp and blood.

Treatment: oral pan-JAK inhibitor, 5-10 mg twice daily. V was pared by 1 base and J by 6 bases, with 7 bases between. The CDR3 sequence is 12 residues long. Germline V CDR1 and CDR2: MGHRA, YSYEKL. This clone appeared a few times. Its antigen is undetermined. Extraction of RNA preceded its reverse transcription into cDNA, which served as the sequencing template. The protocol was immunoSEQ multiplex PCR, while the TCRdb copy is restricted to in-frame clones and leaves out a portion. The sample shows some 100,000 clones, roughly 60% of them seen only once. The clonotype comes from a human donor with alopecia areata. The chain recombines TRBV4-1 with TRBJ2-7; no firm D call. The specimen comprised CD8+ T cells sorted from blood, sampled at week 4, from a patient treated with tofacitinib. The CDR3 region is CASSQGLGEQYF. The CDR3, as DNA: TGCGCCAGCAGCCAAGGGTTGGGCGAGCAGTACTTC.